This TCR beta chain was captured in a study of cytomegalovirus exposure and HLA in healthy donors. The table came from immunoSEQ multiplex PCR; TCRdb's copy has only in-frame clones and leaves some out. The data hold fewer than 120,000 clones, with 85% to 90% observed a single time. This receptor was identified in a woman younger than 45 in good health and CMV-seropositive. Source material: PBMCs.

This CDR3 reads CASSEPGTGNTIYF. CDR3 nucleotide sequence: TGTGCCAGCAGTGAACCCGGGACAGGAAACACCATATATTTT. V is TRBV2 and J is TRBJ1-3, with a weak D call TRBD1 (6 bases). The CDR3 has 14 residues. From germline, CDR1 is SNHLY and CDR2 FYNNEI. V lost 2 bases, J lost 4 bases, and 9 bases lay in between.